The rows below give T cell receptor beta chains drawn from one sample of a study of T cell repertoires in cytomegalovirus infection. TCRdb passed the reads through MiXCR, listing each CDR3 protein once. The data show some 77,000 distinct CDR3 sequences, around 3.5% seen once. Sequences were obtained from PBMCs. The receptors stem from a human donor in good health (CMV status not recorded). Some clones in this sample may be carry-over from other donors' samples. Each CDR3 is given with its conserved first and last residue. A D gene is named only where the DNA matches it firmly.

TRBV7-2	TRBJ1-3	.	CASSLAGGDTIYF
TRBV30	TRBJ1-3	.	CAWRSLGNTIYF
TRBV28	TRBJ2-6	.	CASSRRGTGANVLTF
TRBV6-2/TRBV6-3	TRBJ2-2	.	CASSPTPGLGGGELFF
TRBV29-1	TRBJ2-2	TRBD1	CSYRTGEGNTGELFF
TRBV27	TRBJ1-1	.	CASSFLTGEAFF
TRBV10-3	TRBJ2-1	.	CASSRGRDSNEQFF
TRBV10-3	TRBJ1-5	.	CAISVTGNQPQHF
TRBV19	TRBJ1-2	TRBD1	CASSKQGAGTGYTF
TRBV7-2	TRBJ1-4	.	CASSLAGREKLFF
TRBV15	TRBJ1-6	.	CATSRGTGLTNSPLHF
TRBV7-8	TRBJ2-1	.	CASSLARQWGQQFSNEQFF
TRBV27	TRBJ1-6	TRBD1	CASRQGVYNSPLHF
TRBV27	TRBJ1-5	.	CASSKGDRDQPQHF
TRBV7-8	TRBJ2-7	.	CASSLAAGGDRAYEQYF
TRBV10-3	TRBJ1-2	.	CAITTGQGTYGYTF
TRBV28	TRBJ2-1	TRBD2	CASSLASAGGRGEQFF
TRBV2	TRBJ2-7	.	CASIPRVGSYEQYF
TRBV7-9	TRBJ2-1	.	CASSSLGQTDNEQFF
TRBV6-1	TRBJ1-2	.	CASSEVGGGVRYTF
TRBV5-4	TRBJ2-3	.	CASRLRDTDTQYF
TRBV5-6	TRBJ1-2	TRBD1	CASSLWTGGNYGYTF
TRBV7-2	TRBJ2-3	.	CARMAYWGSTDTQYF
TRBV28	TRBJ1-1	.	CASSSGLYTEAFF
TRBV12-3/TRBV12-4	TRBJ2-2	.	CASTSTGRAGELFF
TRBV6-6	TRBJ2-5	.	CASSYFQGRTQYF
TRBV7-2	TRBJ1-5	.	CASSFGSTGSNQPQHF
TRBV28	TRBJ1-2	.	CASSQYPGTTNYGYTF
TRBV7-2	TRBJ1-2	TRBD1	CASSFGRHRGSNYGYTF
TRBV3-1	TRBJ1-2	.	CASSQASGTPYGYTF
TRBV24-1	TRBJ1-5	.	CATSDPGASNQPQHF
TRBV4-1	TRBJ1-1	.	CASSQDVRGIKNTEAFF
TRBV15	TRBJ1-2	.	CATSRAGIYGYTF
TRBV19	TRBJ1-1	.	CASSINDFPGAEAFF
TRBV4-3	TRBJ1-2	TRBD1	CASSQEGRGQGYTF
TRBV7-2	TRBJ1-6	.	CASSLEVARSTYNSPLHF
TRBV5-1	TRBJ2-7	TRBD1	CASSPGDRGHLGEQYF
TRBV30	TRBJ1-5	.	CAWKGERDQPQHF
TRBV7-2	TRBJ1-2	.	CASSLSSQGYGYTF
TRBV12-3/TRBV12-4	TRBJ2-5	.	CASSRQDQETQYF
TRBV20-1	TRBJ2-1	TRBD1	CSARDRGTGGNEQFF
TRBV7-6	TRBJ2-1	.	CASSLDSQTNRDRFF
TRBV7-2	TRBJ1-2	.	CASSFDRGGYTF
TRBV5-8	TRBJ1-2	.	CASSRRKSGYTF
TRBV6-2/TRBV6-3	TRBJ1-1	.	CASSYSTDARERGFDDFTEAFF
TRBV6-2/TRBV6-3	TRBJ1-1	.	CASSRELGGGTEAFF
TRBV2	TRBJ1-5	.	CASSGSYSNQPQHF
TRBV6-1	TRBJ1-2	TRBD1	CASSFRDSGYTF
TRBV29-1	TRBJ1-1	.	CSVAPGGGNTEAFF
TRBV7-2	TRBJ1-5	.	CASSLEFYQPQHF
TRBV6-1	TRBJ1-2	TRBD1	CASSPQDRGYGYTF
TRBV27	TRBJ2-7	.	CASSLLRLEQYF
TRBV28	TRBJ1-2	.	CASSLTKQGGGYTF
TRBV20-1	TRBJ2-3	.	CSARVLGREPDTQYF
TRBV27	TRBJ1-3	.	CASSLKGSGNTIYF
TRBV7-8	TRBJ1-1	.	CASSSGQIMNTEAFF
TRBV5-1	TRBJ1-1	.	CASSFEGQVTEAFF
TRBV7-2	TRBJ1-5	.	CASSSGHPQHF
TRBV7-2	TRBJ1-2	.	CASSLRGQGDYTF